Listed here is a single T cell receptor beta chain. What it binds is not known. Primers included in the PCR were 60 Vbeta and 13 Jbeta primers. Sequencing was performed with immunoSEQ multiplex PCR; in TCRdb, only in-frame clones are kept and a portion is missing. The sample yields around 45,000 clones, around 74% seen once. These data come from a study of cytomegalovirus exposure and HLA in healthy donors. Study results and limitations: Researchers reported from a later analysis that most CMV-associated TCR beta chains appeared HLA-restricted.

Germline CDR1 is SEHNR and CDR2 is FQNEAQ (reference sequence). V lost 8 bases, J lost 0 bases, and 4 bases stayed unmatched. CDR3 length: 14 amino acids. This clonotype was sampled from a man aged 25 to 40 in good health and CMV-seronegative. The chain has TRBV7-9 and TRBJ2-1; 7 bases align to TRBD2. The sample consisted of PBMCs. CDR3 amino acids: CASPREDSYNEQFF. The CDR3 DNA reads as TGTGCCAGCCCACGGGAGGACTCCTACAATGAGCAGTTCTTC.